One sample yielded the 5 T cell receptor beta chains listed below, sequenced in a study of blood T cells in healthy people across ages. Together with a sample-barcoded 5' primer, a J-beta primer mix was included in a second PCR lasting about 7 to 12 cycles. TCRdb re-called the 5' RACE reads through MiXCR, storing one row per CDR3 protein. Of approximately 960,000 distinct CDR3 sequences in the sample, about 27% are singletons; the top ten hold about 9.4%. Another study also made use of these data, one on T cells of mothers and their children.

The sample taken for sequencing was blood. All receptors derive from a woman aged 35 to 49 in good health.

The CDR3 DNA is TGTGCCAGCAGCGTATCCGGACAGCAGCCCCAGCATTTT. The encoded protein is CASSVSGQQPQHF. This chain uses TRBV9 with TRBJ1-5; D is possibly TRBD1 (6 bases). Per the germline V gene, CDR1 is SGDLS and CDR2 is YYNGEE. V was trimmed by 1 base and J by 7 bases, leaving 9 bases between them. This CDR3 is built from 13 residues.

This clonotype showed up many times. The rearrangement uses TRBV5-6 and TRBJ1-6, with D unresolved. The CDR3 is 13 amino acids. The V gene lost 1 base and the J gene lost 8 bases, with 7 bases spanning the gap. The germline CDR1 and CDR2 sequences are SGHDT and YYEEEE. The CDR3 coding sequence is TGTGCCAGCAGCTTGTACTTAGATTCACCCCTCCACTTT. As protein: CASSLYLDSPLHF.

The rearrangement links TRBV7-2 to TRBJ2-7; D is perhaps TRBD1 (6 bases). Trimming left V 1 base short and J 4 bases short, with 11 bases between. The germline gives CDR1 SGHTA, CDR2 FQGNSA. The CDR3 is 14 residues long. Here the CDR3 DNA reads TGTGCCAGCAGCTTAGTTCTCAGGGGTTACGAGCAGTACTTC. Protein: CASSLVLRGYEQYF.

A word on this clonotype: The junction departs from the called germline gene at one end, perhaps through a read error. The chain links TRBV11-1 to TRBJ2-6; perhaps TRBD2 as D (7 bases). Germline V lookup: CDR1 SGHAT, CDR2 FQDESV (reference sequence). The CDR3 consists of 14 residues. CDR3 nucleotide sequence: TGTGCCAGCAGCTTAGTAGGGGGGGCCAACGTCCGGACTTTC. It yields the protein CASSLVGGANVRTF. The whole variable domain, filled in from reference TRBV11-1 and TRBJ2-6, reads EAEVAQSPRYKITEKSQAVAFWCDPISGHATLYWYRQILGQGPELLVQFQDESVVDDSQLPKDRFSAERLKGVDSTLKIQPAELGDSAMYLCASSLVGGANVRTFGAGSRLTVL.

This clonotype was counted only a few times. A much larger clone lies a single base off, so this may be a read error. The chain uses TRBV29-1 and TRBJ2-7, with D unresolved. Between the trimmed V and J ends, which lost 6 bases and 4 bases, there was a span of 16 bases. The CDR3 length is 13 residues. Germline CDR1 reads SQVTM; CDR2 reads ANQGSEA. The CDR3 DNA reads TGCAGCGTCAAACAGTCCCTCCGTTACGAGCAGTACTTC. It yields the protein CSVKQSLRYEQYF.